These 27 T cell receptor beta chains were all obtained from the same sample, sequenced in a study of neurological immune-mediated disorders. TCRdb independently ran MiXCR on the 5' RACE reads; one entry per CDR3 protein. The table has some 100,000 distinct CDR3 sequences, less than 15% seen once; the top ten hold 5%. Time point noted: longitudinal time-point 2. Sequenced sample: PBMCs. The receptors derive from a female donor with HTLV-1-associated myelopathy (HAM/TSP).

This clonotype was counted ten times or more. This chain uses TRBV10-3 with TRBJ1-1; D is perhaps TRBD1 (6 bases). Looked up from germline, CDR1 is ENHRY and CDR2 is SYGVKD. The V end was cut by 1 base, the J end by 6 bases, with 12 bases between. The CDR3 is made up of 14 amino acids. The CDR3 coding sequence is TGTGCCATCAGTGAGTTAGGGGGAGGTGCTGAAGCTTTCTTT. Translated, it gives CAISELGGGAEAFF.

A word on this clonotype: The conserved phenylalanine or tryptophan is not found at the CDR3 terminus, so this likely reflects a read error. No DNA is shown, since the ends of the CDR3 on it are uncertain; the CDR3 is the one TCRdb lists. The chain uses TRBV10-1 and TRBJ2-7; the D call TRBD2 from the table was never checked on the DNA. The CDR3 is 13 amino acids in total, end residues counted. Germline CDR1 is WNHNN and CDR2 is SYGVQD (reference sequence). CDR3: CASRGPTGGADVA.

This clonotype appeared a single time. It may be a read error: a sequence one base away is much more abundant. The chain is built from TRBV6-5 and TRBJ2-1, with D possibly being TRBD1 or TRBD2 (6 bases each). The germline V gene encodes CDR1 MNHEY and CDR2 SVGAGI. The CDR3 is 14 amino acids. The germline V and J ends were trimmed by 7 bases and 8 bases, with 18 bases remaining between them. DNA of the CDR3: TGTGCCAGCATGCCGAGGGGGGATTACGATGAGCAGTTCTTC. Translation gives CASMPRGDYDEQFF.

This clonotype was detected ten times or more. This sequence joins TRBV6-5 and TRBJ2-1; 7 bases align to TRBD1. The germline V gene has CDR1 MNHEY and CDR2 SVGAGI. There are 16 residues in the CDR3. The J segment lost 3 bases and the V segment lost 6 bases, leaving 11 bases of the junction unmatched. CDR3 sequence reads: CASSPRQGKGYNEQFF. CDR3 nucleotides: TGTGCCAGCAGCCCCCGACAGGGAAAGGGCTACAATGAGCAGTTCTTC.

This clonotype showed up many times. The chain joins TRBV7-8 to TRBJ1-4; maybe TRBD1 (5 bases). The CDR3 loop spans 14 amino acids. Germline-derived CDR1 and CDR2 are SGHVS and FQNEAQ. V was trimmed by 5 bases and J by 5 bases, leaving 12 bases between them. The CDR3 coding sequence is TGTGCCAGCAGCCAGGGACGGAAAAATGAAAAACTGTTTTTT. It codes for CASSQGRKNEKLFF.

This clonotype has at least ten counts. The CDR3 DNA is TGTGCCAGCAGCTCGGAAGTGGGCAGCTCCTACGAGCAGTACTTC. Translated, it gives CASSSEVGSSYEQYF. The chain links TRBV5-5 to TRBJ2-7; D gene uncertain. Germline-derived CDR1 and CDR2 are SGHKS and YYEKEE (reference sequence). V lost 3 bases and J lost 0, with 13 bases in between. This CDR3 is 15 amino acids long.

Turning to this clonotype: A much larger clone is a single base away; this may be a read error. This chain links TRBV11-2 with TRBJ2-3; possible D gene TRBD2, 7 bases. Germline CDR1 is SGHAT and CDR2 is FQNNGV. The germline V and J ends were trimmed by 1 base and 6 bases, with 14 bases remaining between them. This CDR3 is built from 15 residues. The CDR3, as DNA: TGTGCCAGCAGCTTAGGAGAGGGGGGGAAGGATACGCAGTATTTT. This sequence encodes CASSLGEGGKDTQYF.

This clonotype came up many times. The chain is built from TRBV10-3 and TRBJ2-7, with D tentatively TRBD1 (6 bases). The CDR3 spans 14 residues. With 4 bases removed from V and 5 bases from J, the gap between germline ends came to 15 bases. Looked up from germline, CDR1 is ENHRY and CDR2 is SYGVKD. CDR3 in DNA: TGTGCCATCAGTGGACACAGGGAGACCAACGAGCAGTACTTC. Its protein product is CAISGHRETNEQYF.

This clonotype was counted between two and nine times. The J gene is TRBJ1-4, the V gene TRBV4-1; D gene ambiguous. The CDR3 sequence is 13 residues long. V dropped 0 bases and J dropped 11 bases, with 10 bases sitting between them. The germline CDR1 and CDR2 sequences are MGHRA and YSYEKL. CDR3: CASSQDGLQKLFF. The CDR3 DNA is TGCGCCAGCAGCCAAGACGGCTTGCAGAAACTGTTTTTT.

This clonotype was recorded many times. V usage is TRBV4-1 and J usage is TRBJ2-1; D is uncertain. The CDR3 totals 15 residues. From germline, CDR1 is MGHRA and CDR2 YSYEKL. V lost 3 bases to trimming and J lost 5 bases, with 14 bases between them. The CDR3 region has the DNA TGCGCCAGCAGCCATGGGCGCGGCCCTAACAATGAGCAGTTCTTC. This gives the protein CASSHGRGPNNEQFF.

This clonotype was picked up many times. CDR3 bases: TGCGCCAGCAGCTTGTGGCAGGCTCCTAACTATGGCTACACCTTC. This encodes CASSLWQAPNYGYTF. The J gene is TRBJ1-2, the V gene TRBV5-1; D uncertain. There are 15 residues in the CDR3. Trimming took off 1 base at V and 0 bases at J, with 10 bases between the two ends. The germline gives CDR1 SGHRS, CDR2 YFSETQ.

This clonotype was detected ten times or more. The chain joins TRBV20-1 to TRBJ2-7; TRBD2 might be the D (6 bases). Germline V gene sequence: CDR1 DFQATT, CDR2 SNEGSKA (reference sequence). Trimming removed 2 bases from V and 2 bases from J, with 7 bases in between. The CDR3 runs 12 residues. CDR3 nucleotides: TGCAGTGCTAGATCGGGGGCCTACGAGCAGTACTTC. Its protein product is CSARSGAYEQYF.

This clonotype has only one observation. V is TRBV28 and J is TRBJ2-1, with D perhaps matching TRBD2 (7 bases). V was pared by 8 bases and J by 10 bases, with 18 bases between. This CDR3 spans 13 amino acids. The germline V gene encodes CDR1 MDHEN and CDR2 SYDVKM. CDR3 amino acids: CASCSGGRPEQFF. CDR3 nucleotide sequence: TGTGCCAGCTGCTCCGGGGGGCGGCCGGAGCAGTTCTTC.

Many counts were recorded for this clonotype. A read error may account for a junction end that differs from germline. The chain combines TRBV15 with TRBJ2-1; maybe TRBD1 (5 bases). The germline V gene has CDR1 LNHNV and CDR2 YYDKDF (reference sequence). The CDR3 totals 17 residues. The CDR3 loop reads CATSRDPPDSPYNEQFF. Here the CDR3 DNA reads TGTGCTACCAGCAGAGACCCTCCCGACAGCCCCTACAATGAGCAGTTCTTC. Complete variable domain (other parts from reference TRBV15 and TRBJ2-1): DAMVIQNPRYQVTQFGKPVTLSCSQTLNHNVMYWYQQKSSQAPKLLFHYYDKDFNNEADTPDNFQSRRPNTSFCFLDIRSPGLGDTAMYLCATSRDPPDSPYNEQFFGPGTRLTVL.

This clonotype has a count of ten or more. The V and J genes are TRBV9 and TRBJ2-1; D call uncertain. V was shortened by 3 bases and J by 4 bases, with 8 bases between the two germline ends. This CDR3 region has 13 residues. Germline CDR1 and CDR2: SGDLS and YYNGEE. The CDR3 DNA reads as TGTGCCAGCAGCGCAGCAAAGTACAATGAGCAGTTCTTC. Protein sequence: CASSAAKYNEQFF. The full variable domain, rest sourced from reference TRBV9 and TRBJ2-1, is DSGVTQTPKHLITATGQRVTLRCSPRSGDLSVYWYQQSLDQGLQFLIQYYNGEERAKGNILERFSAQQFPDLHSELNLSSLELGDSALYFCASSAAKYNEQFFGPGTRLTVL.

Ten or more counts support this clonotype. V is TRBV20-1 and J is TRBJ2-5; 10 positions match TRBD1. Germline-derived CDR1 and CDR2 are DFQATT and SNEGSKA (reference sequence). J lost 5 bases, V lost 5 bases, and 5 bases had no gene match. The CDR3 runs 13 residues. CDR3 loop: CSAPDRGLETQYF. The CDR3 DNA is TGCAGTGCTCCCGACAGGGGGCTTGAGACCCAGTACTTC.

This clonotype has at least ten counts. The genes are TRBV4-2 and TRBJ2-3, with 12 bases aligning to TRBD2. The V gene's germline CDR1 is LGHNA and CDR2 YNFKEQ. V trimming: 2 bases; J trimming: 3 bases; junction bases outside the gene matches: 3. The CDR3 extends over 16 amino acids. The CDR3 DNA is TGTGCCAGCAGCCAACGACTAGCGGGGGAAACAGATACGCAGTATTTT. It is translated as CASSQRLAGETDTQYF.

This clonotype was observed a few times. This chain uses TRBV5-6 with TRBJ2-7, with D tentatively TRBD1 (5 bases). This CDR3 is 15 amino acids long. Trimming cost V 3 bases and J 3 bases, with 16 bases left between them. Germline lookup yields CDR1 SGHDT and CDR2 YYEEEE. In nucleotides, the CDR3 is TGTGCCAGCAGCTCACCATTAGGACAAGACTACGAGCAGTACTTC. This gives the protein CASSSPLGQDYEQYF.

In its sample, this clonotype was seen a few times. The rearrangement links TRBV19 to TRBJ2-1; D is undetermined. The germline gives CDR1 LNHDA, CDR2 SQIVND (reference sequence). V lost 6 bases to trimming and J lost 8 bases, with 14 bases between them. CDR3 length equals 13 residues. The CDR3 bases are TGTGCCAGTAGGAGAGAGGAGTACGATGAGCAGTTCTTC. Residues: CASRREEYDEQFF.

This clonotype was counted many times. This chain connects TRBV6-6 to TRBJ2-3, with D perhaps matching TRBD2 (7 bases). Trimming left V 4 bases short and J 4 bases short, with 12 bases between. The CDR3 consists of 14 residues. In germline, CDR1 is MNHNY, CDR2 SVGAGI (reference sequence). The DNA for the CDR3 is TGTGCCAGCAGTTGGGGGGGCGAGGCAGATACGCAGTATTTT. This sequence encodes CASSWGGEADTQYF.

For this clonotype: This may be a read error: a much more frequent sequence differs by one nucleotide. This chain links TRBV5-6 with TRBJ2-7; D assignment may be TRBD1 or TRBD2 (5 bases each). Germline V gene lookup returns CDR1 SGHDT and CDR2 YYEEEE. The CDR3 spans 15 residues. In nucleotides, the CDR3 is TGTGACAGCAGCTTGGGAGCAGGGCCCCCCTACGAGCAGTACTTC. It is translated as CDSSLGAGPPYEQYF.

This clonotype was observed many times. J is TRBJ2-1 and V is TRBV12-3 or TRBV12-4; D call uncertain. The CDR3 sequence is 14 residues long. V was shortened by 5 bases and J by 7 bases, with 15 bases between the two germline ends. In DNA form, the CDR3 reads TGTGCCAGCAGTCCAACCTCGGATGTGAATGAGCAGTTCTTC. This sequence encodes CASSPTSDVNEQFF.

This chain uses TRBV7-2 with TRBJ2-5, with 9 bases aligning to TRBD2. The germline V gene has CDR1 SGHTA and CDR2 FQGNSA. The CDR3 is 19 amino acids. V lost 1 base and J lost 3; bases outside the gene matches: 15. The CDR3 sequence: CASSLELLAGHLTEETQYF. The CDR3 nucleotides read TGTGCCAGCAGCTTAGAATTACTAGCGGGCCATCTAACCGAAGAGACCCAGTACTTC.

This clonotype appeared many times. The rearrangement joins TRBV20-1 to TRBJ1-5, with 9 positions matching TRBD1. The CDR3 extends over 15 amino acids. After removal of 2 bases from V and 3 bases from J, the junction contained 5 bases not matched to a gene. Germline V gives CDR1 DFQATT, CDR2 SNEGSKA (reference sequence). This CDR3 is CSARTGGLDNQPQHF. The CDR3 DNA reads TGCAGTGCTAGAACAGGGGGCTTAGACAATCAGCCCCAGCATTTT.

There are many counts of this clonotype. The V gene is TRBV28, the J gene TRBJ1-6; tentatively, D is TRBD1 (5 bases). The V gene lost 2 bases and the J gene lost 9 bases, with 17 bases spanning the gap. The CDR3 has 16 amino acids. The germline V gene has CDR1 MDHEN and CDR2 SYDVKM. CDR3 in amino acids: CASSLLGGKGRSPLHF. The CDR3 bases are TGTGCCAGCAGTTTACTCGGGGGAAAAGGTCGTTCACCCCTCCACTTT.

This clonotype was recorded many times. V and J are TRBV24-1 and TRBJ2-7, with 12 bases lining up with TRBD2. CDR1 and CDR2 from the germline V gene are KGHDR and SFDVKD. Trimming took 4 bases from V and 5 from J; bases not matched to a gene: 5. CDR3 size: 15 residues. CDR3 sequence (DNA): TGTGCCACCAGTGACCGGACTAGCGGGGTAGACGAGCAGTACTTC. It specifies CATSDRTSGVDEQYF.

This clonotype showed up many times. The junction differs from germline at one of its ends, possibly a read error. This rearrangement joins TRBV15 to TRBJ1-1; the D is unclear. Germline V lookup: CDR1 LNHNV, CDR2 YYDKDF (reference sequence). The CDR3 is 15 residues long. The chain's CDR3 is CATSGKDISGTEAFF. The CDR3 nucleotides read TGTGCTACCAGCGGGAAAGACATTTCGGGTACTGAAGCTTTCTTT.